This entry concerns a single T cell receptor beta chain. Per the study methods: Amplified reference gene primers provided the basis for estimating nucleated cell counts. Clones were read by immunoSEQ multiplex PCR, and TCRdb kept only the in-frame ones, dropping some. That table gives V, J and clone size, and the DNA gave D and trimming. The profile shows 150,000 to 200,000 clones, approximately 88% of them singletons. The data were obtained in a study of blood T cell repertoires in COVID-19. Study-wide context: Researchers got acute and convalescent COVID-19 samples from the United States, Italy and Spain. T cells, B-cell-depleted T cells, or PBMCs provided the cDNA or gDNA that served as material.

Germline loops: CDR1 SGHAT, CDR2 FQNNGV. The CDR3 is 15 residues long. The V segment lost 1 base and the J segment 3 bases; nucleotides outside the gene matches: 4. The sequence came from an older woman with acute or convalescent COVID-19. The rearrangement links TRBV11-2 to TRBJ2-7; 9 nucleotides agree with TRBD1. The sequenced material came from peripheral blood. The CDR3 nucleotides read TGTGCCAGCAGCTTAGGGACAGGGGCACACTACGAGCAGTACTTC. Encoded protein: CASSLGTGAHYEQYF.